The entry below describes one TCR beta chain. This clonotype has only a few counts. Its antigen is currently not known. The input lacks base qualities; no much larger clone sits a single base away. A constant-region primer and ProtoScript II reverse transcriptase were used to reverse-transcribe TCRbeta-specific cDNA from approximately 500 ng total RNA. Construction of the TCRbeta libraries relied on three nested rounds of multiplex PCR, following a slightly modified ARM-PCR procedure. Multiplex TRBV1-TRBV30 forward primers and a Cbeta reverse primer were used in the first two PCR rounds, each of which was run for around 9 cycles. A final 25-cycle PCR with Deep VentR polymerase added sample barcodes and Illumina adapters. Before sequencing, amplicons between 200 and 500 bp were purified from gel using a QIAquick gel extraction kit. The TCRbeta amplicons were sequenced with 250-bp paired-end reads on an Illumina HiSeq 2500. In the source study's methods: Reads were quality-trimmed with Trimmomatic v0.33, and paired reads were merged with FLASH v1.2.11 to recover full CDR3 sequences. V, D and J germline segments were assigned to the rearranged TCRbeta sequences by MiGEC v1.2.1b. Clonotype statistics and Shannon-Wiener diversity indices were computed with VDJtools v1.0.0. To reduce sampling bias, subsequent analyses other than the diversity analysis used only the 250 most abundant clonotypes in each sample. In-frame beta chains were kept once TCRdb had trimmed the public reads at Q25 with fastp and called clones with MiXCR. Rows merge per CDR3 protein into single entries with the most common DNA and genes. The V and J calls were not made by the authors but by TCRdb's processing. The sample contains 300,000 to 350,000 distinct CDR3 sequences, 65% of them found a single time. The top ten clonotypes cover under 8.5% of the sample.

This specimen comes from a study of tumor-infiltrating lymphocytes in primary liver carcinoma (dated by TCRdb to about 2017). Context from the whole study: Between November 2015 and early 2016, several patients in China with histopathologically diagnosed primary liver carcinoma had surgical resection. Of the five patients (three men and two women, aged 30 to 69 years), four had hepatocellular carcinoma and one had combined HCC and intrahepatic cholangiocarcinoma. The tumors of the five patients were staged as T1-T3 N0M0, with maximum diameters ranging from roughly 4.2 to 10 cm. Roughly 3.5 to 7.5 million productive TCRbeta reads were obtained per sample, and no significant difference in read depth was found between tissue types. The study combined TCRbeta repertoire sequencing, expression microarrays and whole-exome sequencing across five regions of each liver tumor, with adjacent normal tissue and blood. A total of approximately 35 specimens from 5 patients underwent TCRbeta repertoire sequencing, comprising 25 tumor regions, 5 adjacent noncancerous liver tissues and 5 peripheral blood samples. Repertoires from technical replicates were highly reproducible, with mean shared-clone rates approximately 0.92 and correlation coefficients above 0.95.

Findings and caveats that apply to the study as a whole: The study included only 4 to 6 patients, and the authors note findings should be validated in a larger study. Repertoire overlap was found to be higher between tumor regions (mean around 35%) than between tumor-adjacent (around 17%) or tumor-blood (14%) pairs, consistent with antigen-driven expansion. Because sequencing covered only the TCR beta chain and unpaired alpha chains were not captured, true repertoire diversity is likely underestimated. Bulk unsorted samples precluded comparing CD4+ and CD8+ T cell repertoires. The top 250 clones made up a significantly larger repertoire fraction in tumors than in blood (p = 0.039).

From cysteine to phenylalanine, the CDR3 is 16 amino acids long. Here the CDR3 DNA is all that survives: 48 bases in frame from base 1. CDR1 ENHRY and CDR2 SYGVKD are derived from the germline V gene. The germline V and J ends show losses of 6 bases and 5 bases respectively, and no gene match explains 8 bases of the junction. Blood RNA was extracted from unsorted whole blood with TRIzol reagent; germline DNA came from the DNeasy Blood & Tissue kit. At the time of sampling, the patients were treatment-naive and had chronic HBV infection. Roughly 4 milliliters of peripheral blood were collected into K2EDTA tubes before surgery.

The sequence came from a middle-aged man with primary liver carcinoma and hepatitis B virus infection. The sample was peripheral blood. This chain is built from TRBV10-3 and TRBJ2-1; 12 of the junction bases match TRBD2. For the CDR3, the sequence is CAIRGGLAGLDNEQFF. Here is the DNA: TGTGCCATCAGGGGGGGACTAGCGGGCCTAGACAATGAGCAGTTCTTC.